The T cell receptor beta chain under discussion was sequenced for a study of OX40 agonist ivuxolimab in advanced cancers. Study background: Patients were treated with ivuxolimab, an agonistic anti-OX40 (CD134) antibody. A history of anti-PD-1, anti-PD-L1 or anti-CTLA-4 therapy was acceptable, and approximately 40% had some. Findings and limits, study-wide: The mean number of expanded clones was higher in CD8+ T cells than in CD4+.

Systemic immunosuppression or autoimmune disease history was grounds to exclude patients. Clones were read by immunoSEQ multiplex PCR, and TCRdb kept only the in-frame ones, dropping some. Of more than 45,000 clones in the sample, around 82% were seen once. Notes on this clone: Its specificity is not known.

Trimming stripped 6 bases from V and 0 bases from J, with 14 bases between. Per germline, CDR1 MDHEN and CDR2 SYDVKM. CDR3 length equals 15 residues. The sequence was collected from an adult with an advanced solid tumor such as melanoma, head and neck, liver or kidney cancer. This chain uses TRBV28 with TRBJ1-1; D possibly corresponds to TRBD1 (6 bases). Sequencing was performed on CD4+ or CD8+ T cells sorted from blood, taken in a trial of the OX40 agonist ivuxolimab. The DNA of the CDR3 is TGTGCCAGCAGACCCCCAGGACAGTTGAACACTGAAGCTTTCTTT. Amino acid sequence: CASRPPGQLNTEAFF. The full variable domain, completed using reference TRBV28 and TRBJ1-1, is DVKVTQSSRYLVKRTGEKVFLECVQDMDHENMFWYRQDPGLGLRLIYFSYDVKMKEKGDIPEGYSVSREKKERFSLILESASTNQTSMYLCASRPPGQLNTEAFFGQGTRLTVV.